The 6 T cell receptor beta chains reported below all come from one sample, sequenced in a study of T cell repertoires in cytomegalovirus infection. TCRdb ran MiXCR on the reads and lists one entry per CDR3 protein. The sample yields around 530,000 distinct CDR3 sequences, more than 15% seen once. The specimen was CD8+ T cells from PBMCs. Receptors were obtained from a human donor in good health (CMV status not recorded). Some clones in this sample may be carry-over from other donors' samples.

This clonotype was seen repeatedly, ten times or more. The chain joins TRBV7-6 to TRBJ2-3; tentative D call: TRBD2 (6 bases). CDR1 is SGHVS and CDR2 is FNYEAQ in the germline V gene. V lost 4 bases and J lost 0, with 14 bases in between. CDR3 length: 16 amino acids. CDR3 sequence: CASSSSVGGSTDTQYF. The CDR3 coding sequence is TGTGCCAGCAGCTCTAGCGTTGGAGGAAGCACAGATACGCAGTATTTT.

This clonotype was found a few times. The V call is TRBV5-5, the J call TRBJ2-7; 8 bases agree with TRBD2. Trimming cost V 7 bases and J 3 bases; bases outside gene matches: 9. The CDR3 is 14 residues long. Germline loops: CDR1 SGHKS, CDR2 YYEKEE (reference sequence). CDR3 sequence (DNA): TGTGCCAGCGGTGAGCGGGGGTACATCTACGAGCAGTACTTC. Protein product: CASGERGYIYEQYF.

A few counts support this clonotype. This chain joins TRBV2 and TRBJ2-7; TRBD1 is a possible D gene (6 bases). The CDR3 length is 12 residues. V lost 6 bases, J lost 4 bases, and 10 bases lay in between. The V gene's germline CDR1 is SNHLY and CDR2 FYNNEI. As DNA, the CDR3 is TGTGCCAGCAGATCCAGGGGTTACGAGCAGTACTTC. Translating gives CASRSRGYEQYF.

This clonotype has a count of ten or more. The genes are TRBV27 and TRBJ1-2; a weak D match, TRBD1 (6 bases). CDR3 length: 16 residues. CDR1 is MNHEY and CDR2 is SMNVEV in the germline V gene (reference sequence). Trimming shortened V by 5 bases and J by 2 bases, and 18 bases separated the two germline ends. The DNA for the CDR3 is TGTGCCAGCAGTACACCGGTCGGGGGCATAAACTATGGCTACACCTTC. It codes for CASSTPVGGINYGYTF.

This clonotype was detected ten times or more. V is TRBV7-8 and J is TRBJ2-1; 9 nucleotides line up with TRBD2. The germline V gene encodes CDR1 SGHVS and CDR2 FQNEAQ. The CDR3 is 16 residues long. J gave up 7 bases and V 5 bases, and 12 bases lay outside the gene matches. The CDR3 protein is CASSAVGSGSWNEQFF. In DNA form, the CDR3 reads TGTGCCAGCAGCGCCGTGGGTAGCGGGAGTTGGAATGAGCAGTTCTTC.

The gene calls are TRBV6-5 and TRBJ2-5; D is possibly TRBD1 (7 bases). V lost 0 bases and J 5 bases, leaving 13 bases between the germline ends. This CDR3 has 15 amino acids. Looked up from germline, CDR1 is MNHEY and CDR2 is SVGAGI. The DNA of the CDR3 is TGTGCCAGCAGTTACTCCCCCCAGGGGGGCGAGACCCAGTACTTC. Translating it yields CASSYSPQGGETQYF.